These T cell receptor beta chains were read from a single sample in a study of T-cell reconstitution after alpha-beta-depleted transplantation in children. TCRdb re-called the PCR reads with MiXCR, one entry per CDR3 protein. The data show 800,000 to 1,000,000 distinct CDR3 sequences, with about 31% seen just once and over 25% held by the top ten. Sequenced here: PBMCs, mostly from graft donor cells, sampled 360 days after TCRalphabeta/CD19-depleted stem cell transplant. The receptors were gathered from a boy under two years old who had a stem cell transplant for SCID, so the T cells may come from the graft donor. The CDR3 runs from the conserved cysteine through the conserved F or W. D genes are given only for firm matches. Where a row states a size, it is once, few, many or the class of an expanded clone; other rows omit it.

V: TRBV20-1
J: TRBJ2-1
size: -
D: TRBD1
DNA: TGCAGTGCTTCCGCCGGGACAGGGGGGTTCAATGAGCAGTTCTTC
CDR3: CSASAGTGGFNEQFF

V: TRBV27
J: TRBJ2-7
size: -
D: TRBD1
DNA: TGTGCCAGCAGTTCAATACAGGGGGCGCGCGAGCAGTACTTC
CDR3: CASSSIQGAREQYF

V: TRBV7-2
J: TRBJ1-2
size: few
D: -
DNA: TGTGCCAGCAGCTTAGCGCATGGTCGGGATGGCTACACCTTC
CDR3: CASSLAHGRDGYTF

V: TRBV24-1
J: TRBJ2-2
size: -
D: TRBD1
DNA: TGTGCCACCAGCCCACAGGGGAATGTGGCATCCGGGGAGCTGTTTTTT
CDR3: CATSPQGNVASGELFF

V: TRBV6-5
J: TRBJ1-1
size: many
D: TRBD1
DNA: TGCGCCAGCAGCAGGGGGGGTGAAGCTTTCTTT
CDR3: CASSRGGEAFF

V: TRBV20-1
J: TRBJ2-5
size: -
D: -
DNA: TGCAGTGCCCTCCCCCCACAGCAAGAGACCCAGTACTTC
CDR3: CSALPPQQETQYF

V: TRBV5-1
J: TRBJ2-2
size: -
D: TRBD1
DNA: TGCGCCAGCAGCCCCCCGGGACAGAAGGCCGGGGAGCTGTTTTTT
CDR3: CASSPPGQKAGELFF

V: TRBV7-2
J: TRBJ1-1
size: -
D: -
DNA: TGTGCCAGCAGCTCGAAGGGGTGGTCATCGAACACTGAAGCTTTCTTT
CDR3: CASSSKGWSSNTEAFF

V: TRBV28
J: TRBJ1-1
size: -
D: -
DNA: TGTGCCAGCAGTAGCCTAAGACATACCGAAAGTGAAGCTTTCTTT
CDR3: CASSSLRHTESEAFF

V: TRBV29-1
J: TRBJ1-1
size: -
D: TRBD1
DNA: TGCAGCGTTGTAACCTCCCCGGGACAGAAGAACACTGAAGCTTTCTTT
CDR3: CSVVTSPGQKNTEAFF

V: TRBV3-1
J: TRBJ2-3
size: few
D: TRBD2
DNA: TGTGCCAGCAGCCAAGAAGGTAGCGGGGGGGTCCAGTATTTT
CDR3: CASSQEGSGGVQYF

V: TRBV29-1
J: TRBJ1-1
size: few
D: -
DNA: TGCAGCGTCCGGGGCCGCCTGAACACTGAAGCTTTCTTT
CDR3: CSVRGRLNTEAFF

V: TRBV19
J: TRBJ1-5
size: -
D: -
DNA: TGTGCCAGTACACCACAGGGACCCAATCAGCCCCAGCATTTT
CDR3: CASTPQGPNQPQHF

V: TRBV12-3/TRBV12-4
J: TRBJ1-3
size: once
D: TRBD1
DNA: TGTGCCAGCAGTTCCGGGACAGGGATTGGAAACACCATATATTTT
CDR3: CASSSGTGIGNTIYF

V: TRBV11-2
J: TRBJ2-7
size: -
D: -
DNA: TGTGCCAGCAGCTCCCTAGAGGGTGGCCTAGCGAACTCCTACGAGCAGTACTTC
CDR3: CASSSLEGGLANSYEQYF

V: TRBV6-5
J: TRBJ2-5
size: once
D: TRBD2
DNA: TGTGCCAGCAGTTACCGAGCGGGGGAAGAGACCCAGTACTTC
CDR3: CASSYRAGEETQYF

V: TRBV12-3/TRBV12-4
J: TRBJ1-1
size: -
D: -
DNA: TGTGCCAGCAGTTTATATCAGGGGAGAAGGAACACTGAAGCTTTCTTT
CDR3: CASSLYQGRRNTEAFF

V: TRBV29-1
J: TRBJ2-7
size: -
D: -
DNA: TGCAGCGTTGAACCCCCGGAACAGTTTAGGCTTTCCTTCTCCTACGAGCAGTACTTC
CDR3: CSVEPPEQFRLSFSYEQYF

V: TRBV10-3
J: TRBJ2-3
size: -
D: TRBD2
DNA: TGTGCCATCAGTGAGTCGGCGGGGGTGGGTGATACGCAGTATTTT
CDR3: CAISESAGVGDTQYF

V: TRBV12-3/TRBV12-4
J: TRBJ2-5
size: -
D: TRBD1
DNA: TGTGCCAGCCTGGTTGGGAAGACTGACAGGGCCAGAGAGACCCAGTACTTC
CDR3: CASLVGKTDRARETQYF

V: TRBV5-1
J: TRBJ1-1
size: -
D: TRBD1
DNA: TGCGCCAGCAGCCAAGGACAGGTAGTGGACACTGAACCTTTCTTT
CDR3: CASSQGQVVDTEPFF

V: TRBV24-1
J: TRBJ2-2
size: -
D: TRBD2
DNA: TGTGCCACCAGTGATCGGCTAGCGGGGGGGCCCACCGGGGAGCTGTTTTTT
CDR3: CATSDRLAGGPTGELFF

V: TRBV7-2
J: TRBJ1-5
size: -
D: -
DNA: TGTGCCAGCAGAAGGTCCCCATTTAGCAATCAGCCCCAGCATTTT
CDR3: CASRRSPFSNQPQHF

V: TRBV6-1
J: TRBJ1-6
size: -
D: TRBD1
DNA: TGTGCCAGCAGTATATACAGGGGGAGGGGTTCACCCCTCCACTTT
CDR3: CASSIYRGRGSPLHF

V: TRBV5-1
J: TRBJ2-5
size: -
D: -
DNA: TGCGCCAGCAGCTTGACTATCCTGCAAGAGACCCAGTACTTC
CDR3: CASSLTILQETQYF

V: TRBV7-3
J: TRBJ2-5
size: -
D: TRBD1
DNA: TGTGCCAGCAGCCCCCGACAGGGGGAAAGGACCCAGTACTTC
CDR3: CASSPRQGERTQYF

V: TRBV4-3
J: TRBJ2-1
size: few
D: -
DNA: TGCGCCAGCAGCCAAGGGTCCCAACAAGAATACAATGAGCAGTTCTTC
CDR3: CASSQGSQQEYNEQFF

V: TRBV28
J: TRBJ2-1
size: few
D: -
DNA: TGTGCCAGCAGTTCCTTGGAAGGTCTCTACAATGAGCAGTTCTTC
CDR3: CASSSLEGLYNEQFF

V: TRBV12-3/TRBV12-4
J: TRBJ2-4
size: -
D: -
DNA: TGTGCCAGCAGTTTAGCCTTCACCCGGGACAATCTAGCCAAAAACATTCAGTACTTC
CDR3: CASSLAFTRDNLAKNIQYF

V: TRBV4-1
J: TRBJ2-2
size: -
D: -
DNA: TGCGCCAGCAGCCACCCCACGGGGCTGGACACCGGGGAGCTGTTTTTT
CDR3: CASSHPTGLDTGELFF

V: TRBV11-1
J: TRBJ2-2
size: -
D: -
DNA: TGTGCCAGCAGCGCACCGCCCGCGGAGCTGTTTTTT
CDR3: CASSAPPAELFF

V: TRBV7-2
J: TRBJ2-3
size: -
D: -
DNA: TGTGCCAGCAGCTTAGCGGGCAGGGCCCTGACAGATACGCAGTATTTT
CDR3: CASSLAGRALTDTQYF

V: TRBV4-1
J: TRBJ1-6
size: many
D: -
DNA: TGCGCCAGCAGCCAAGATCTTTGGTTCTCACCCCTCCACTTT
CDR3: CASSQDLWFSPLHF

V: TRBV4-2
J: TRBJ2-1
size: -
D: TRBD2
DNA: TGTGCCAGCAGCCATAGGGTTGATAGCGGGGGTTATGATGAGCAGTTCTTC
CDR3: CASSHRVDSGGYDEQFF

V: TRBV5-1
J: TRBJ2-7
size: -
D: TRBD2
DNA: TGCGCCAGCAACCACTCGGGGGGGATTGTCTCCTACGAGCAGTACTTC
CDR3: CASNHSGGIVSYEQYF

V: TRBV3-1
J: TRBJ1-4
size: -
D: -
DNA: TGTGCCAGCAGCCAATATAATGAAAAACTGTTTTTT
CDR3: CASSQYNEKLFF

V: TRBV12-3/TRBV12-4
J: TRBJ2-3
size: -
D: TRBD2
DNA: TGTGCCAGCAGGGGACTAGCGGCCGTCACAGATACGCAGTATTTT
CDR3: CASRGLAAVTDTQYF

V: TRBV5-1
J: TRBJ2-5
size: -
D: -
DNA: TGCGCCAGCAGCCCTACTGGACAGCGGCTGTATCAAGAGACCCAGTACTTC
CDR3: CASSPTGQRLYQETQYF

V: TRBV6-1
J: TRBJ1-5
size: few
D: -
DNA: TGTGCCAGCTCGACAGGCCAGAGGTATCAGCCCCAGCATTTT
CDR3: CASSTGQRYQPQHF

V: TRBV27
J: TRBJ2-7
size: -
D: -
DNA: TGTGCCAGTAGTTTATCGTACAGGCCGACCTACGAGCAGTACTTC
CDR3: CASSLSYRPTYEQYF

V: TRBV5-1
J: TRBJ1-1
size: few
D: -
DNA: TGCGCCAGCAGCTGGGGGGAAATGGACAGCACTGAAGCTTTCTTT
CDR3: CASSWGEMDSTEAFF

V: TRBV20-1
J: TRBJ2-5
size: -
D: -
DNA: TGCAGTGCCCCTCCTATTGCGGGGATGGGAGAGACCCAGTACTTC
CDR3: CSAPPIAGMGETQYF

V: TRBV5-5
J: TRBJ1-1
size: few
D: -
DNA: TGTGCCAGCAGCGCAGGATACACTGAAGCTTTCTTT
CDR3: CASSAGYTEAFF